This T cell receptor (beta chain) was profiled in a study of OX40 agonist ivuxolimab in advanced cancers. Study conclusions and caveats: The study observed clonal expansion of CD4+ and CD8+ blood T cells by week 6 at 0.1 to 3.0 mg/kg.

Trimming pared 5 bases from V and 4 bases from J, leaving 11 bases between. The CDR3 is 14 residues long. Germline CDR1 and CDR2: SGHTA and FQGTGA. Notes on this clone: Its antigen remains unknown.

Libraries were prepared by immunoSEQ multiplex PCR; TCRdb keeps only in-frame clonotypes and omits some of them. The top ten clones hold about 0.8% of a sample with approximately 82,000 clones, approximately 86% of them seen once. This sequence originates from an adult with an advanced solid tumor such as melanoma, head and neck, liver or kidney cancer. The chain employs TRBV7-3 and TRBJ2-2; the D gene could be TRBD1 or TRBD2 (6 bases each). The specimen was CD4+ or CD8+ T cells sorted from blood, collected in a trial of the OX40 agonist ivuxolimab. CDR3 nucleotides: TGTGCCAGCAGCACGGAGGGGGGCACCGGGGAGCTGTTTTTT. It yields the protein CASSTEGGTGELFF.